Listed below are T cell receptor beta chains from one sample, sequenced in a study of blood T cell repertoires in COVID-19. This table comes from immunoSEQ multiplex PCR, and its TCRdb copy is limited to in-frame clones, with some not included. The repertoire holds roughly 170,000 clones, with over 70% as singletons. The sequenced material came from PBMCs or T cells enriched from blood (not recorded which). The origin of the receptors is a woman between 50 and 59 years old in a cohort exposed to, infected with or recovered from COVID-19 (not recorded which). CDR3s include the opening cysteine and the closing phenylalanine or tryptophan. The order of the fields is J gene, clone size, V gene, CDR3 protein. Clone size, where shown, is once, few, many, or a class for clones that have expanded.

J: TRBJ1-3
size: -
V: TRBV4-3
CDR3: CASSQGTQGNTIYF

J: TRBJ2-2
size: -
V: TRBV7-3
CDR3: CASSTRTVSRTGELFF

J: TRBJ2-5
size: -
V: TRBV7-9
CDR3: CASNGGAVETQYF

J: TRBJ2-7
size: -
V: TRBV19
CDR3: CASSHPGQDYEQYF

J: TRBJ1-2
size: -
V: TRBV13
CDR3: CASSLMRNYGYTF

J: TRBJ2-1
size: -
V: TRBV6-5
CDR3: CASSYSREQFF

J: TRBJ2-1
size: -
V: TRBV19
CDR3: CASHLGQGYNEQFF

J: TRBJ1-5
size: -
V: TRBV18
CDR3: CASSPGTAGEPQHF

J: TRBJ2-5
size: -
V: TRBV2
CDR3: CASSEALAGRETQYF

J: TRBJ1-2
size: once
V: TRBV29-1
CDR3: CSVEDQTTGNYGYTF

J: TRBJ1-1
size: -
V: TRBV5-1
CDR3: CASSRRGARGTEAFF

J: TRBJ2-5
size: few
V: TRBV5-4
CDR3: CASSFDRGLIETQYF

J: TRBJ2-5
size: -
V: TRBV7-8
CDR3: CASSLSRGGYQETQYF

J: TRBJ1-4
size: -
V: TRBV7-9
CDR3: CASSLKASGEKLFF

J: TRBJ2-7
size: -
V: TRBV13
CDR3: CASSLAPGPSGSAHEQYF

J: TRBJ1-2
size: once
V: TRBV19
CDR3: CASSPPGQGQGYTF

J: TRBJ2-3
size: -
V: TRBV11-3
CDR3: CASSDRQGGFTDTQYF

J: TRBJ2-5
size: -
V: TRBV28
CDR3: CASSLDFQETQYF

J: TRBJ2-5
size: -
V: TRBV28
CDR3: CASRASGGTQETQYF

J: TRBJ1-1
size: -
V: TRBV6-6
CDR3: CASGGGIEAFF

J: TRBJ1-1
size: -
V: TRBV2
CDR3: CASSEGLPRQNTEAFF

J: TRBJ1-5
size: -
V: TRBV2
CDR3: CASLGGRNQPQHF

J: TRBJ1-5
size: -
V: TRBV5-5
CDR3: CASSLEGQGAYSNQPQHF

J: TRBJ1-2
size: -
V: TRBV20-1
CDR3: CSASRTGDYGYTF

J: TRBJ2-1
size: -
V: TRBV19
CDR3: CASSIDLASGRQFF

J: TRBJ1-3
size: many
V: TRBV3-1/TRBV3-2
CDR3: CASSQDPAGQVLNTIYF

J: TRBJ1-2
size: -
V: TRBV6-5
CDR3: CASSRGSVGYGYTF

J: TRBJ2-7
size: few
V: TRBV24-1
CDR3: CATGNRGSAGDEQYF

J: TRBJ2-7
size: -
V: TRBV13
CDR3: CASSQTGTGAEEQYF

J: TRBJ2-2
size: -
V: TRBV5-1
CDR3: CASSLSDGARTGELFF

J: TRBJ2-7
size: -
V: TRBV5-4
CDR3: CASSPDAQGGYEQYF

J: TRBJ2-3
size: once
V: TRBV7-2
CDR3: CASSLGGTDYWGTDTQYF

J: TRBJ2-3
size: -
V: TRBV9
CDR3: CASSVAGGATDTQYF

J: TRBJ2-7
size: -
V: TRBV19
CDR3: CASSTSGGFYEQYF

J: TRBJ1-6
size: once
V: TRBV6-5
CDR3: CASCQGDYNSPLHF

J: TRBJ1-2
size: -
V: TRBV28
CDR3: CASSLFRDSSSYGYTF

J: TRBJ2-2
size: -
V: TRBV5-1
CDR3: CASSLERGRTGELFF